This entry concerns a single T cell receptor (beta chain). Its antigen is not known. Donors ranged from roughly 6 to 90 years old and were healthy Caucasians in Russia. Per individual sample, total RNA of at least 5 micrograms was extracted. The use of a sample-barcoded 5' primer and a J-beta primer mix characterized a second PCR of roughly 6 to 11 cycles. TCRdb recomputed calls from the 5' RACE reads with MiXCR, one row per CDR3 protein. This sample has 600,000 to 1,000,000 distinct CDR3 sequences; roughly 64% occur once, and the top ten carry approximately 21%. The record originates from a study of blood T cells in healthy people across ages. Trimming cost V 5 bases and J 10 bases, with 19 bases left between them. This CDR3 spans 14 amino acids. Germline V CDR1 and CDR2: SEHNR, FQNEAQ (reference sequence). Study findings and constraints: Any conclusive comparison of naive versus antigen-experienced cells was prevented by using unsorted PBMCs. Correlation between TCR beta diversity and naive T cell percentage was strong.

V is TRBV7-9 and J is TRBJ2-3; D remains ambiguous. This clonotype was sampled from a man younger than 40 in good health. Sequencing was carried out using blood. CDR3 coding DNA: TGTGCCAGCAGCCCCTTGGCCAAATCATTAGCGCAGTATTTT. This translates into CASSPLAKSLAQYF.